The 20 T cell receptor beta chains below were found in one sample sequenced in a study of blood T cell repertoires in COVID-19. Assay: immunoSEQ multiplex PCR; the TCRdb copy retains only in-frame clones and omits some. The table lists about 130,000 clones, around 86% of them singletons. The sequencing input was peripheral blood. Receptor source: a man older than 75 with active or convalescent COVID-19.

This clone was seen once. The chain has TRBV11-3 and TRBJ2-3; possibly TRBD2 for D (7 bases). V lost 1 base and J lost 2, with 13 bases in between. Germline V gives CDR1 SGHNT, CDR2 YENEEA. This CDR3 is 16 amino acids long. The CDR3 is CASSLGRGGNTDTQYF. The CDR3 region has the DNA TGTGCCAGCAGCTTAGGGCGCGGGGGCAACACAGATACGCAGTATTTT.

The chain combines TRBV13 with TRBJ2-7; TRBD2 matches 10 bases. The CDR3 runs to 15 residues. Germline V gene lookup returns CDR1 PRHDT and CDR2 FYEKMQ (reference sequence). V lost 1 base and J lost 3; bases outside the gene matches: 3. The CDR3 DNA follows: TGTGCCAGCAGCTTAGACCCTAGCGGGAGCTACGAGCAGTACTTC. This sequence encodes CASSLDPSGSYEQYF.

This clone has just one count. The chain links TRBV19 to TRBJ2-3; 7 bases line up with TRBD2. The V segment lost 7 bases and the J segment 0 bases; nucleotides outside the gene matches: 4. Germline CDR1 and CDR2: LNHDA and SQIVND (reference sequence). This CDR3 is built from 14 residues. The CDR3 DNA reads TGTGCCAGTACGGGGGGATTCAGCACAGATACGCAGTATTTT. As protein: CASTGGFSTDTQYF.

The V gene is TRBV10-2, the J gene TRBJ2-7; 9 bases map to TRBD2. V shed 7 bases and J 5 bases; nucleotides not matched to a gene: 18. This CDR3 has 17 amino acids. The germline V gene has CDR1 WSHSY and CDR2 SAAADI. As DNA, the CDR3 is TGCGCCAGCACCGCCGGGACAGAGCTAGCGGGAAGCCACGAGCAGTACTTC. It codes for CASTAGTELAGSHEQYF.

The J gene is TRBJ1-1, the V gene TRBV5-6, with D tentatively TRBD1 (5 bases). Germline loops: CDR1 SGHDT, CDR2 YYEEEE. Between the trimmed V and J ends, which lost 4 bases and 1 base, there was a span of 14 bases. This CDR3 spans 15 amino acids. Here the CDR3 DNA reads TGTGCCAGCAGCCCACCAGGACATACGAACACTGAAGCTTTCTTT. Protein sequence: CASSPPGHTNTEAFF.

The chain is built from TRBV6-5 and TRBJ2-3; 7 bases line up with TRBD1. Germline lookup yields CDR1 MNHEY and CDR2 SVGAGI. The CDR3 totals 15 residues. The V and J ends lost 10 bases and 6 bases, in that order; junction bases with no gene match: 16. The CDR3 nucleotides are TGTGCCACCTCCAACGGACAGGTACTTTCGGATACGCAGTATTTT. Translation: CATSNGQVLSDTQYF.

J is TRBJ2-3 and V is TRBV7-8, with D uncertain. Trimming stripped 1 base from V and 5 bases from J, with 16 bases between. CDR1 and CDR2 from the germline V gene are SGHVS and FQNEAQ. The CDR3 contains 16 residues. This CDR3 reads CASSLGGPLLVDTQYF. The CDR3 nucleotides are TGTGCCAGCAGCTTAGGAGGTCCGCTATTAGTAGATACGCAGTATTTT.

CDR3 in DNA: TGTGCCAGCAGCTCTCAGGCCCCCAGCGGGGAGCTGTTTTTT. Encoded protein: CASSSQAPSGELFF. J is TRBJ2-2 and V is TRBV7-3; D gene ambiguous. There are 14 residues in the CDR3. Germline CDR1 and CDR2: SGHTA and FQGTGA. Trimming removed 4 bases from V and 7 bases from J, with 13 bases in between.

The chain recombines TRBV4-2 with TRBJ2-7; D uncertain. Germline V lookup: CDR1 LGHNA, CDR2 YNFKEQ. The CDR3 runs to 13 residues. V dropped 1 base and J dropped 4 bases, with 8 bases sitting between them. CDR3 loop: CASSQASGYEQYF. The CDR3 nucleotides read TGTGCCAGCAGCCAAGCTTCCGGTTACGAGCAGTACTTC.

The rearrangement uses TRBV4-1 and TRBJ1-5; 7 bases line up with TRBD1. Germline assignment: CDR1 MGHRA and CDR2 YSYEKL. There are 15 residues in the CDR3. Trimming took 1 base from V and 3 from J; bases not matched to a gene: 3. This CDR3 is CASSQAQGFNQPQHF. In DNA form, the CDR3 reads TGCGCCAGCAGCCAAGCACAGGGGTTCAATCAGCCCCAGCATTTT.

The V and J genes are TRBV19 and TRBJ1-1; TRBD1 might be the D (5 bases). Trimming shortened V by 5 bases and J by 7 bases, and 26 bases separated the two germline ends. The CDR3 is 17 amino acids. Germline CDR1 reads LNHDA; CDR2 reads SQIVND (reference sequence). Here the CDR3 DNA reads TGTGCCAGTAGTCCATCGTCCCGGCGGGGGAGGATACTTGAAGCTTTCTTT. It codes for CASSPSSRRGRILEAFF.

V is TRBV7-2 and J is TRBJ1-6, with 9 bases matching TRBD1. Germline V gene lookup returns CDR1 SGHTA and CDR2 FQGNSA. The CDR3 contains 15 residues. V was clipped by 5 bases and J by 7 bases; unmatched bases: 6. CDR3 DNA: TGTGCCAGCAGCCTCTGGACAGGGGAGAATTCACCCCTCCACTTT. Residues: CASSLWTGENSPLHF.

The chain joins TRBV19 to TRBJ2-2; possible D gene TRBD1, 5 bases. This CDR3 is built from 14 residues. Looked up from germline, CDR1 is LNHDA and CDR2 is SQIVND (reference sequence). V was pared by 3 bases and J by 4 bases, with 9 bases between. The chain's CDR3 is CASSMTAFTGELFF. DNA of the CDR3: TGTGCCAGTAGTATGACAGCCTTCACCGGGGAGCTGTTTTTT.

This clone came up once. The CDR3: CASKWGNTEAFF. CDR3 in DNA: TGTGCCAGCAAATGGGGCAACACTGAAGCTTTCTTT. The chain has TRBV12-3 or TRBV12-4 and TRBJ1-1; TRBD1 is a possible D gene (5 bases). V was clipped by 7 bases and J by 2 bases, with 8 bases between them. The CDR3 consists of 12 residues.

The gene calls are TRBV7-9 and TRBJ1-3; D is unclear. The CDR3 is made up of 14 amino acids. CDR1 and CDR2 from the germline V gene are SEHNR and FQNEAQ (reference sequence). V was trimmed by 3 bases and J by 0 bases, leaving 6 bases between them. The CDR3 nucleotides read TGTGCCAGCAGCTTTTCAGTCTCTGGAAACACCATATATTTT. Protein: CASSFSVSGNTIYF. The variable domain in full, completed from reference TRBV7-9 and TRBJ1-3, reads DTGVSQNPRHKITKRGQNVTFRCDPISEHNRLYWYRQTLGQGPEFLTYFQNEAQLEKSRLLSDRFSAERPKGSFSTLEIQRTEQGDSAMYLCASSFSVSGNTIYFGEGSWLTVV.

The chain recombines TRBV9 with TRBJ2-3; a weak D match, TRBD2 (5 bases). V lost 1 base to trimming and J lost 1 base, with 13 bases between them. Germline loops: CDR1 SGDLS, CDR2 YYNGEE. This CDR3 has 16 residues. The CDR3 region is CASSVTFSSGTDTQYF. CDR3 nucleotide sequence: TGTGCCAGCAGCGTAACCTTTAGTAGCGGCACAGATACGCAGTATTTT.

V gene TRBV2 combines with J gene TRBJ1-5; 7 bases agree with TRBD1. Germline V gene data show CDR1 as SNHLY and CDR2 as FYNNEI. V lost 5 bases to trimming and J lost 2 bases; unmatched junction nucleotides: 3. The CDR3 extends over 14 amino acids. This CDR3 is CASSHGQGNQPQHF. DNA of the CDR3: TGTGCCAGCAGTCACGGACAGGGCAATCAGCCCCAGCATTTT.

The chain recombines TRBV5-1 with TRBJ2-5; 7 bases are shared with TRBD1. There are 15 residues in the CDR3. The germline V gene has CDR1 SGHRS and CDR2 YFSETQ. Losses at the gene ends were 8 bases for V and 5 bases for J; bases not matched to a gene: 15. The CDR3 DNA sequence: TGCGCCAGTCAGGGGCTCCAGGGGGTAGGGGAGACCCAGTACTTC. This translates into CASQGLQGVGETQYF. Combining the CDR3 with reference TRBV5-1 and TRBJ2-5 gives the whole variable domain KAGVTQTPRYLIKTRGQQVTLSCSPISGHRSVSWYQQTPGQGLQFLFEYFSETQRNKGNFPGRFSGRQFSNSRSEMNVSTLELGDSALYLCASQGLQGVGETQYFGPGTRLLVL.

This chain links TRBV6-2 or TRBV6-3 with TRBJ1-5, with TRBD1 identical over 11 bases. The ends lost 5 bases at V and 7 bases at J; junction bases unmatched: 10. Germline loops: CDR1 MNHEY, CDR2 SVGEGT. The CDR3 contains 16 residues. In DNA, the CDR3 is TGTGCCAGCAGTCCCCCCTGGACAGGGGGCAGGCAGCCCCAGCATTTT. Protein: CASSPPWTGGRQPQHF.

The chain is built from TRBV5-4 and TRBJ2-7; TRBD2 aligns across 13 bases. Looked up from germline, CDR1 is SGHNT and CDR2 is YYREEE (reference sequence). Trimming took 5 bases from V and 3 from J; bases not matched to a gene: 5. The CDR3 contains 15 residues. In DNA, the CDR3 is TGTGCCAGCAGGGCTGGGACTAGCGGGAACTACGAGCAGTACTTC. Its protein product is CASRAGTSGNYEQYF.